The sequence of this T cell receptor beta chain was determined in a study of shared clonotypes between healthy human individuals. Worth noting for this clone: The same CDR3 can be traced to other DNA sequences in this sample.

This CDR3 comprises 15 residues. The V gene lost 0 bases and the J gene lost 5 bases, with 10 bases spanning the gap. Germline CDR1 reads MNHEY; CDR2 reads SVGAGI. Libraries were prepared by immunoSEQ multiplex PCR; TCRdb keeps only in-frame clonotypes and omits some of them. The sample holds about 2.1 million clones, under 95% seen once. Terminally differentiated effector memory CD45RA+ cells were excluded by CCR7 positive selection of CD45RO-negative cells. V gene TRBV6-5 combines with J gene TRBJ2-2; D may be TRBD2 (6 bases). The sequence derives from a man younger than 35 in good health. Some clones in this sample may be carry-over from other donors' samples. The sample taken for sequencing was naive CD8+ T cells from PBMCs. The CDR3 DNA sequence: TGTGCCAGCAGTTACTCGGGAGGTGGGACCGGGGAGCTGTTTTTT. Amino acids: CASSYSGGGTGELFF.